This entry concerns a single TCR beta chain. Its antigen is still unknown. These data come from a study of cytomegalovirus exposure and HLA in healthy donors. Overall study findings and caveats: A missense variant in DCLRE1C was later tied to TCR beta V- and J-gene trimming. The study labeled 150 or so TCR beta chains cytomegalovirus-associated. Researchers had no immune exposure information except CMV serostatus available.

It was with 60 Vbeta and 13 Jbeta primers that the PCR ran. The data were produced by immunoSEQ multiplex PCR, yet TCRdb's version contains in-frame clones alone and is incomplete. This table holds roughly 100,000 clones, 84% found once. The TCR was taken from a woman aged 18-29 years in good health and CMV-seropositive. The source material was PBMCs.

The CDR3 reads CASSIPRAGGYNEQFF. The DNA for the CDR3 is TGTGCCAGCAGTATACCTAGGGCGGGAGGTTACAATGAGCAGTTCTTC. The genes are TRBV28 and TRBJ2-1; 8 bases line up with TRBD2. The germline gives CDR1 MDHEN, CDR2 SYDVKM. CDR3 size: 16 residues. With 5 bases clipped from V and 4 bases from J, the junction kept 10 bases outside the gene matches.